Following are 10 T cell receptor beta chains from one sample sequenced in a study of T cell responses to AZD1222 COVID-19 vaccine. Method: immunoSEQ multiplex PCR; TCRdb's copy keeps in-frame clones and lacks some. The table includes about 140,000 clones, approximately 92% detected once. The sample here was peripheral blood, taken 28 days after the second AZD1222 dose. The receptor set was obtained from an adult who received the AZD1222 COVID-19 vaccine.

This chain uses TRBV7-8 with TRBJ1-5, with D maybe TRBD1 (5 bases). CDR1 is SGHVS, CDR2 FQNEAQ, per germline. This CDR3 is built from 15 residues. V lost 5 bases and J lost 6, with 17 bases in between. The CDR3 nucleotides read TGTGCCAGCAGCCCCGTGGGGGGAAGAGGTCAGCCCCAGCATTTT. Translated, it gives CASSPVGGRGQPQHF.

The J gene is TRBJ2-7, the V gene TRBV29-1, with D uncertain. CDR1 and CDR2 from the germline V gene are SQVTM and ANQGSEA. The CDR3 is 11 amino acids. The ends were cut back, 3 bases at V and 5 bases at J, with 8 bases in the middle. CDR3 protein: CSVEFLDEQYF. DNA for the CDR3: TGCAGCGTTGAGTTTCTCGACGAGCAGTACTTC.

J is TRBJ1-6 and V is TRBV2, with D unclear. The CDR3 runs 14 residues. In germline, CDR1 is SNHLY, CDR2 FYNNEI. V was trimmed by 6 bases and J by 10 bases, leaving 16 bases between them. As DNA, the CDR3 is TGTGCCAGCAGGCACGCGGGTAATGAATCACCCCTCCACTTT. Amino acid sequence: CASRHAGNESPLHF.

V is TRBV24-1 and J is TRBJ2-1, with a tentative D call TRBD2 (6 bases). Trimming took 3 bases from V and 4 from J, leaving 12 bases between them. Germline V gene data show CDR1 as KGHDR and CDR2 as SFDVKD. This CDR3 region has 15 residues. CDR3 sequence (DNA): TGTGCCACCAGTGATGGCAGGGCGGGATACAATGAGCAGTTCTTC. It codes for CATSDGRAGYNEQFF.

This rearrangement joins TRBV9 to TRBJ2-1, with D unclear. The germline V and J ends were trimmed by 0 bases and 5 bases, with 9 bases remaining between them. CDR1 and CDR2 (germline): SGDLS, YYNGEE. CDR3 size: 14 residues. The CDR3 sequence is CASSVARVNNEQFF. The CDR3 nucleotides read TGTGCCAGCAGCGTAGCGCGAGTGAACAATGAGCAGTTCTTC.

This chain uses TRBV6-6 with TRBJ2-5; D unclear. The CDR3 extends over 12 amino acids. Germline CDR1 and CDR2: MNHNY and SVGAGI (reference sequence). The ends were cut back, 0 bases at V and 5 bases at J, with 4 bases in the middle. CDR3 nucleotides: TGTGCCAGCAGTTACTCGGGGGAGACCCAGTACTTC. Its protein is CASSYSGETQYF.

The CDR3 region is CASRKTSGLSYEQYF. The CDR3 DNA reads TGTGCCAGCAGAAAGACTAGCGGGCTCTCCTACGAGCAGTACTTC. V usage is TRBV28 and J usage is TRBJ2-7; 10 nucleotides match TRBD2. The length of the CDR3 is 15 residues. The V and J ends lost 6 bases and 0 bases, in that order; junction bases with no gene match: 5. CDR1 is MDHEN and CDR2 is SYDVKM in the germline V gene. The whole variable domain, remainder taken from reference TRBV28 and TRBJ2-7, is DVKVTQSSRYLVKRTGEKVFLECVQDMDHENMFWYRQDPGLGLRLIYFSYDVKMKEKGDIPEGYSVSREKKERFSLILESASTNQTSMYLCASRKTSGLSYEQYFGPGTRLTVT.

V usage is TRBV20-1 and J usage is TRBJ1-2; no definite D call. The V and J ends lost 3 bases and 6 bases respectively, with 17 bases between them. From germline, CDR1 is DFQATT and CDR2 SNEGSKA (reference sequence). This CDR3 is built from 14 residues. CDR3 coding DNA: TGCAGTGCTAGTAGGATCGGGGTAGCAAATGGCTACACCTTC. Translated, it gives CSASRIGVANGYTF.

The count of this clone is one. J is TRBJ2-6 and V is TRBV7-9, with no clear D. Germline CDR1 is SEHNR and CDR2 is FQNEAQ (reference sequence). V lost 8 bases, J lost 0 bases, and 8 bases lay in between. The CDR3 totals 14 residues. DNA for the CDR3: TGTGCCAGCCGATACGGCTCTGGGGCCAACGTCCTGACTTTC. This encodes CASRYGSGANVLTF.

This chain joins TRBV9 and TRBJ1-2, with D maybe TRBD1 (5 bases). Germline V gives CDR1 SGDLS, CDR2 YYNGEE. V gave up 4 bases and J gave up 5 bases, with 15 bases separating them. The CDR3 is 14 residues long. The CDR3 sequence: CASSLRGTGYGYTF. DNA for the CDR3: TGTGCCAGCAGCCTAAGAGGGACGGGGTATGGCTACACCTTC.